The 30 T cell receptor beta chains below come from one sample, sequenced in a study of blood T cell repertoires in COVID-19. This table comes from immunoSEQ multiplex PCR, and its TCRdb copy is limited to in-frame clones, with some not included. Of roughly 150,000 clones listed, just over 90% were seen once; the top ten hold about 2.5%. The source material was peripheral blood. These receptors came from a man aged 18 to 35 with acute or convalescent COVID-19.

This clone was recorded only once. The chain recombines TRBV2 with TRBJ2-5, with D unresolved. Germline assignment: CDR1 SNHLY and CDR2 FYNNEI. V was shortened by 3 bases and J by 0 bases, with 8 bases between the two germline ends. The CDR3 runs to 14 residues. The CDR3 nucleotides read TGTGCCAGCAGTGACAGGTCGTACCAAGAGACCCAGTACTTC. Translation gives CASSDRSYQETQYF.

J is TRBJ2-7 and V is TRBV7-2; no clear D gene. CDR1 is SGHTA and CDR2 is FQGNSA in the germline V gene. This CDR3 has 13 amino acids. Trimming shortened V by 2 bases and J by 4 bases, and 9 bases separated the two germline ends. The CDR3, as DNA: TGTGCCAGCAGCTTAACCCTCCTATACGAGCAGTACTTC. It encodes CASSLTLLYEQYF.

CDR3 DNA: TGTGCCAGCTCACCATATCCGGGACAGGGAGACGAAAAACTGTTTTTT. It specifies CASSPYPGQGDEKLFF. This sequence joins TRBV18 and TRBJ1-4; 9 nucleotides line up with TRBD1. Germline CDR1 KGHSH, CDR2 LQKENI. CDR3 length: 16 amino acids. V gave up 2 bases and J gave up 8 bases; unmatched junction bases: 9.

The gene calls are TRBV20-1 and TRBJ1-2; maybe TRBD1 (6 bases). The CDR3 has 12 residues. Trimming stripped 3 bases from V and 6 bases from J, with 11 bases between. CDR1 is DFQATT, CDR2 SNEGSKA, per germline (reference sequence). The CDR3 bases are TGCAGTGCTAGTGGCAGGGGAGATGGCTACACCTTC. Translating gives CSASGRGDGYTF.

The V call is TRBV6-2 or TRBV6-3, the J call TRBJ2-7, with a weak D call TRBD1 (6 bases). Germline V gene lookup returns CDR1 MNHEY and CDR2 SVGEGT. The length of the CDR3 is 16 residues. Trimming took off 6 bases at V and 1 base at J, with 19 bases between the two ends. The CDR3 spells CASSRGTLGVSYEQYF. CDR3 DNA sequence: TGTGCCAGCAGCAGAGGGACACTCGGCGTTTCCTACGAGCAGTACTTC.

V usage is TRBV12-1 and J usage is TRBJ1-2; TRBD1 is taken as the D call from the table, unchecked against the DNA. TRBV12-1 is classified as a pseudogene. The CDR3 contains 19 residues. The CDR3 is CASSPNGTGTPSANYGYTF. CDR3 in DNA: TGTGCCAGCAGCCCAAACGGGACAGGGACCCCATCAGCTAACTATGGCTACACCTTC.

This clone was seen only once. The V gene is TRBV10-3, the J gene TRBJ2-7; 8 nucleotides agree with TRBD1. Germline V gives CDR1 ENHRY, CDR2 SYGVKD. Losses at the gene ends were 10 bases for V and 7 bases for J; bases not matched to a gene: 12. This CDR3 is 13 amino acids long. The CDR3 DNA sequence: TGTGCCACGGCTGGACAGGGTGAGGTGGAGCAGTACTTC. Its protein product is CATAGQGEVEQYF.

This clone was seen only a few times. The chain carries TRBV30 and TRBJ1-3, with TRBD1 matching 7 bases. The germline gives CDR1 GTSNPN, CDR2 SVGIG (reference sequence). There are 17 residues in the CDR3. With 4 bases clipped from V and 4 bases from J, the junction kept 16 bases outside the gene matches. The CDR3 nucleotides read TGTGCCTGGAATCGAATATTAACAGGGGCCGGGGGAAACACCATATATTTT. Translating it yields CAWNRILTGAGGNTIYF.

The chain carries TRBV7-8 and TRBJ2-1; tentatively, D is TRBD2 (5 bases). Germline loops: CDR1 SGHVS, CDR2 FQNEAQ. This CDR3 spans 16 amino acids. V lost 6 bases and J lost 0, with 15 bases in between. The CDR3: CASSPGLISSYNEQFF. The CDR3 DNA follows: TGTGCCAGCAGTCCAGGACTGATTAGCTCCTACAATGAGCAGTTCTTC.

The rearrangement joins TRBV18 to TRBJ2-7; TRBD2 might be the D (6 bases). The CDR3 has 13 amino acids. CDR1 and CDR2 from the germline V gene are KGHSH and LQKENI. Trimming cost V 4 bases and J 3 bases, with 10 bases left between them. CDR3 DNA sequence: TGTGCCAGCTCACTCGGGACTTACTACGAGCAGTACTTC. Protein sequence: CASSLGTYYEQYF.

This rearrangement joins TRBV5-5 to TRBJ2-7, with 9 bases matching TRBD2. V gave up 4 bases and J gave up 7 bases; unmatched junction bases: 15. The CDR3 spans 16 residues. Per germline, CDR1 SGHKS and CDR2 YYEKEE (reference sequence). Here the CDR3 reads CASSRAGGSIRREQYF. The CDR3, as DNA: TGTGCCAGCAGCAGAGCGGGAGGCTCTATCCGGAGGGAGCAGTACTTC.

The V gene is TRBV5-5, the J gene TRBJ2-7; 8 bases align to TRBD1. The junction had 4 bases not matched to a gene; V was cut back by 2 bases and J by 0 bases. Germline V gives CDR1 SGHKS, CDR2 YYEKEE (reference sequence). The CDR3 contains 15 residues. CDR3 loop: CASSFGGQASYEQYF. DNA for the CDR3: TGTGCCAGCAGCTTCGGGGGACAGGCCTCCTACGAGCAGTACTTC. Variable domain in full (rest from reference TRBV5-5 and TRBJ2-7): DAGVTQSPTHLIKTRGQQVTLRCSPISGHKSVSWYQQVLGQGPQFIFQYYEKEERGRGNFPDRFSARQFPNYSSELNVNALLLGDSALYLCASSFGGQASYEQYFGPGTRLTVT.

This rearrangement joins TRBV10-2 to TRBJ1-3, with 8 nucleotides matching TRBD1. After removal of 5 bases from V and 2 bases from J, the junction contained 11 bases not matched to a gene. Germline assignment: CDR1 WSHSY and CDR2 SAAADI. The CDR3 covers 17 residues. This chain's CDR3 is CASSPGQGFGTGNTIYF. DNA for the CDR3: TGCGCCAGCAGTCCCGGACAGGGTTTTGGCACTGGAAACACCATATATTTT.

The chain carries TRBV24-1 and TRBJ2-1; the match to TRBD2 covers 10 bases. The CDR3 spans 18 residues. The germline CDR1 and CDR2 sequences are KGHDR and SFDVKD. The V and J ends lost 4 bases and 5 bases, in that order; junction bases with no gene match: 13. CDR3 sequence (DNA): TGTGCCACCAGTGAGAGGGGATATAGCGGGAGGAGCAACAATGAGCAGTTCTTC. It encodes CATSERGYSGRSNNEQFF.

The chain recombines TRBV19 with TRBJ1-1; 8 bases are shared with TRBD1. CDR1 and CDR2 (germline): LNHDA, SQIVND (reference sequence). J lost 3 bases, V lost 7 bases, and 4 bases had no gene match. This CDR3 contains 13 residues. This CDR3 reads CASIPGGYTEAFF. CDR3 coding DNA: TGTGCCAGTATCCCAGGGGGCTACACTGAAGCTTTCTTT.

For this clone: A read error may produce the germline difference seen at one junction end. V is TRBV19 and J is TRBJ1-2, with D possibly TRBD1 on 5 matching bases. CDR1 and CDR2 from the germline V gene are LNHDA and SQIVND (reference sequence). CDR3 length: 13 residues. The CDR3 sequence is CASTNSPGRGYTF. CDR3 in DNA: TGTGCCAGTACCAATTCCCCAGGGAGGGGCTATACCTTC.

The chain links TRBV2 to TRBJ1-2; 9 bases align to TRBD1. Germline CDR1 and CDR2: SNHLY and FYNNEI. The CDR3 length is 14 residues. With 0 bases clipped from V and 8 bases from J, the junction kept 4 bases outside the gene matches. CDR3 sequence reads: CASSEADRGSGYTF. Written as DNA, the CDR3 is TGTGCCAGCAGTGAAGCAGACAGGGGGAGCGGCTACACCTTC.

The rearrangement uses TRBV5-5 and TRBJ1-2; unclear D gene. The CDR3 runs to 14 residues. Per germline, CDR1 SGHKS and CDR2 YYEKEE (reference sequence). With 0 bases removed from V and 0 bases from J, the gap between germline ends came to 6 bases. CDR3 sequence (DNA): TGTGCCAGCAGCTTGGCCACTCCTAACTATGGCTACACCTTC. Protein product: CASSLATPNYGYTF. Full variable domain (rest looked up from reference TRBV5-5 and TRBJ1-2): DAGVTQSPTHLIKTRGQQVTLRCSPISGHKSVSWYQQVLGQGPQFIFQYYEKEERGRGNFPDRFSARQFPNYSSELNVNALLLGDSALYLCASSLATPNYGYTFGSGTRLTVV.

This clone was picked up a small number of times. This chain links TRBV14 with TRBJ1-2; TRBD1 aligns across 9 bases. Germline V gives CDR1 SGHDN, CDR2 FVKESK. CDR3 length: 15 residues. With 4 bases clipped from V and 4 bases from J, the junction kept 7 bases outside the gene matches. CDR3: CASSPRGTGSYGYTF. CDR3 bases: TGTGCCAGCAGCCCACGAGGGACAGGGTCCTATGGCTACACCTTC.

The chain combines TRBV3-1 (or the pseudogene TRBV3-2) with TRBJ1-6; D possibly corresponds to TRBD1 (6 bases). CDR1 LGHDT and CDR2 YNNKEL come from the germline V gene (reference sequence). The V end lost 6 bases, the J end lost 11 bases, and 20 bases lay between the germline ends. The CDR3 covers 15 residues. In DNA, the CDR3 is TGTGCCAGCAGTCCAGGGGCCCCCTTTTCGGCACCCCTCCACTTT. Translation: CASSPGAPFSAPLHF.

V gene TRBV6-5 combines with J gene TRBJ1-5; D is unresolved. The CDR3 has 15 amino acids. Germline CDR1 MNHEY, CDR2 SVGAGI. Trimming left V 0 bases short and J 4 bases short, with 10 bases between. CDR3 in DNA: TGTGCCAGCAGTTACTCGCTAAACCCTAATCAGCCCCAGCATTTT. As protein: CASSYSLNPNQPQHF.

This rearrangement joins TRBV29-1 to TRBJ1-1; 10 bases agree with TRBD1. Germline loops: CDR1 SQVTM, CDR2 ANQGSEA. This CDR3 has 13 residues. Trimming removed 7 bases from V and 5 bases from J; junction bases left unmatched: 7. The CDR3 region is CSARGQGETEAFF. The CDR3 DNA reads TGCAGCGCCCGTGGACAGGGGGAGACTGAAGCTTTCTTT.

The chain employs TRBV2 and TRBJ2-3, with D maybe TRBD1 (5 bases). V lost 6 bases to trimming and J lost 0 bases, with 22 bases between them. The CDR3 sequence is 18 residues long. From germline, CDR1 is SNHLY and CDR2 FYNNEI. In nucleotides, the CDR3 is TGTGCCAGCAGGGCTGACAGATCTTACAGTTTTAGCACAGATACGCAGTATTTT. Translated, it gives CASRADRSYSFSTDTQYF.

The gene calls are TRBV18 and TRBJ1-1, with TRBD1 as a possible D gene (5 bases). Trimming took 3 bases from V and 0 from J, leaving 11 bases between them. This CDR3 contains 15 residues. CDR1 is KGHSH, CDR2 LQKENI, per germline. This chain's CDR3 is CASSPGLILNTEAFF. The DNA of the CDR3 is TGTGCCAGCTCACCGGGACTCATATTGAACACTGAAGCTTTCTTT.

The rearrangement uses TRBV7-8 and TRBJ1-2, with TRBD1 as a possible D gene (6 bases). Trimming took 1 base from V and 4 from J, leaving 10 bases between them. Looked up from germline, CDR1 is SGHVS and CDR2 is FQNEAQ. This CDR3 spans 14 amino acids. The CDR3 DNA sequence: TGTGCCAGCAGCTTAGGGGGACATACCTATGGCTACACCTTC. Protein product: CASSLGGHTYGYTF.

This rearrangement joins TRBV6-4 to TRBJ2-1; tentative D call: TRBD1 (5 bases). Germline V gene sequence: CDR1 MRHNA, CDR2 SNTAGT. CDR3 length: 13 amino acids. V lost 5 bases to trimming and J lost 8 bases, with 13 bases between them. CDR3 sequence reads: CASSRTWGDEQFF. The CDR3 nucleotides are TGTGCCAGCAGTAGAACCTGGGGCGATGAGCAGTTCTTC.

This clone was seen only a few times. The CDR3 reads CASIRQGALAGELFF. The DNA of the CDR3 is TGTGCCAGTATCCGACAGGGGGCACTCGCCGGGGAGCTGTTTTTT. This chain joins TRBV19 and TRBJ2-2, with 10 nucleotides matching TRBD1. V lost 7 bases and J lost 6; bases outside the gene matches: 8. Per germline, CDR1 LNHDA and CDR2 SQIVND (reference sequence). The CDR3 has 15 residues.

A remark on this clone: A junction boundary mismatches the germline segment, possibly from a read error. Other nucleotide sequences from this sample produce the same CDR3. The CDR3 is CASKGQGELF. The CDR3 DNA reads as TGTGCCAGCAAGGGGCAGGGGGAACTCTTC. This chain connects TRBV2 to TRBJ2-1; the match to TRBD1 covers 7 bases. Germline-derived CDR1 and CDR2 are SNHLY and FYNNEI. There are 10 residues in the CDR3.

This chain joins TRBV9 and TRBJ2-3; 9 bases fit TRBD2. Germline assignment: CDR1 SGDLS and CDR2 YYNGEE. V dropped 4 bases and J dropped 3; count of bases not matched to a gene: 9. This CDR3 has 16 amino acids. DNA for the CDR3: TGTGCCAGCAGCCCGACTAGCGGCTTTACAACAGATACGCAGTATTTT. Protein product: CASSPTSGFTTDTQYF.

The chain employs TRBV6-6 and TRBJ1-6, with TRBD1 matching over 10 bases. The V and J ends lost 2 bases and 8 bases, in that order; junction bases with no gene match: 0. The CDR3 is 14 residues long. Germline CDR1 MNHNY, CDR2 SVGAGI (reference sequence). CDR3 residues: CASSYGTGDSPLHF. CDR3 DNA: TGTGCCAGCAGTTACGGGACAGGGGATTCACCCCTCCACTTT.